The entry below describes one TCR beta chain. Antigen unknown. This record comes from a study of cytomegalovirus exposure and HLA in healthy donors. Study conclusions and caveats: Earlier results showed most TCR beta V segments being productive about 90% or about 30% of the time. With further analysis later on, most CMV-associated TCR beta chains appeared HLA-restricted. In a later analysis, at a false discovery rate of 0.05, 16,951 TCR beta sequences were associated with HLA alleles.

Healthy bone marrow donors made up the donor group. PCR employed 60 Vbeta and 13 Jbeta primers. The method was immunoSEQ multiplex PCR; TCRdb's version includes in-frame clones alone and lacks a portion of them. This sample has about 93,000 clones, with around 78% found just once. The receptor was isolated from a man between 25 and 39 years old in good health and CMV-seronegative. The source material was PBMCs.

CDR3 amino acids: CASSWDRFNQPQHF. CDR3 coding DNA: TGTGCCAGCAGTTGGGACAGATTCAATCAGCCCCAGCATTTT. The J gene is TRBJ1-5, the V gene TRBV11-2; 7 positions agree with TRBD1. Trimming removed 6 bases from V and 3 bases from J; junction bases left unmatched: 5. Germline CDR1 reads SGHAT; CDR2 reads FQNNGV. The CDR3 loop spans 14 amino acids.